The 9 T cell receptor beta chains listed next were all sequenced from one sample in a study of PD-1 blockade in mismatch repair-deficient tumors. Their recognized antigens are unknown. The protocol was immunoSEQ multiplex PCR, while the TCRdb copy is restricted to in-frame clones and leaves out a portion. Found here are 11,000 to 15,000 clones, approximately 90% of them singletons; the top ten hold over 9.5%. Time point in this sample: identical roughly 10-day culture without peptide (control). The specimen was cells cultured in vitro, collected from a patient treated with pembrolizumab. All receptors derive from an adult with mismatch repair-deficient cancer.

Here the CDR3 DNA reads TGTGCCAGCAGTTTATCGAGCGGCTTCAACACTGAAGCTTTCTTT. It specifies CASSLSSGFNTEAFF. J is TRBJ1-1 and V is TRBV27; D unresolved. Per germline, CDR1 MNHEY and CDR2 SMNVEV (reference sequence). With 0 bases removed from V and 2 bases from J, the gap between germline ends came to 10 bases. The CDR3 has 15 residues.

This clone was seen a single time. V is TRBV27 and J is TRBJ1-5, with TRBD1 matching 7 bases. This CDR3 comprises 16 residues. V lost 0 bases to trimming and J lost 6 bases; unmatched junction nucleotides: 8. CDR1 and CDR2 (germline): MNHEY, SMNVEV (reference sequence). As DNA, the CDR3 is TGTGCCAGCAGTTTATCACCAGGGGGAAGGGGTCAGCCCCAGCATTTT. Its translation: CASSLSPGGRGQPQHF.

Here the CDR3 reads CASSRDGFSNQPQHF. In DNA form, the CDR3 reads TGTGCCAGCAGTCGGGACGGATTTAGCAATCAGCCCCAGCATTTT. The V call is TRBV6-5, the J call TRBJ1-5, with a tentative D call TRBD1 (5 bases). The CDR3 length is 15 residues. From germline, CDR1 is MNHEY and CDR2 SVGAGI. V lost 5 bases and J 0 bases, leaving 11 bases between the germline ends.

The CDR3 sequence is CASSPWTTYNEQFF. CDR3 nucleotide sequence: TGTGCCAGCAGCCCCTGGACTACCTACAATGAGCAGTTCTTC. The rearrangement links TRBV9 to TRBJ2-1, with D possibly matching TRBD2 (6 bases). CDR3 size: 14 residues. Germline V gene data show CDR1 as SGDLS and CDR2 as YYNGEE. Trimming removed 4 bases from V and 2 bases from J, with 10 bases in between.

V is TRBV6-4 and J is TRBJ2-6; 7 positions match TRBD1. The CDR3 runs to 16 residues. Germline V gene sequence: CDR1 MRHNA, CDR2 SNTAGT. The V and J ends lost 0 bases and 2 bases, in that order; junction bases with no gene match: 1. CDR3 DNA: TGTGCCAGCAGTGACTCGCAGGGGGCTGGGGCCAACGTCCTGACTTTC. Amino acid sequence: CASSDSQGAGANVLTF.

The chain joins TRBV5-1 to TRBJ2-3; 7 bases map to TRBD1. This CDR3 region has 14 residues. Trimming took 0 bases from V and 4 from J; bases not matched to a gene: 2. Germline assignment: CDR1 SGHRS and CDR2 YFSETQ. The DNA of the CDR3 is TGCGCCAGCAGCTTGGAAGGGGGCCCAGATACGCAGTATTTT. Amino acid sequence: CASSLEGGPDTQYF.

The gene calls are TRBV5-4 and TRBJ2-7; 8 nucleotides agree with TRBD2. V lost 0 bases, J lost 3 bases, and 5 bases stayed unmatched. Germline V lookup: CDR1 SGHNT, CDR2 YYREEE (reference sequence). The CDR3 runs 15 residues. In nucleotides, the CDR3 is TGTGCCAGCAGCTTGGCCGGGAGGGGAAACTACGAGCAGTACTTC. Protein: CASSLAGRGNYEQYF.

The chain employs TRBV6-1 and TRBJ2-1, with TRBD1 matching over 9 bases. Trimming removed 4 bases from V and 3 bases from J; junction bases left unmatched: 7. CDR3 length equals 16 residues. Germline values: CDR1 MNHNS, CDR2 SASEGT. CDR3: CASSGGTGHGYNEQFF. The CDR3 DNA follows: TGTGCCAGCAGTGGCGGGACAGGGCACGGCTACAATGAGCAGTTCTTC.

The chain links TRBV5-4 to TRBJ2-3; D is uncertain. V lost 2 bases and J lost 3, with 7 bases in between. Germline CDR1 and CDR2: SGHNT and YYREEE (reference sequence). The length of the CDR3 is 13 residues. The CDR3 DNA reads as TGTGCCAGCAGCTTCTGGGCGACAGATACGCAGTATTTT. The encoded protein is CASSFWATDTQYF.